A selection of T cell receptor beta chains follows, all from one sample in a study of tumor-infiltrating lymphocytes in localized non-small cell lung cancer. The data were produced by immunoSEQ multiplex PCR, yet TCRdb's version contains in-frame clones alone and is incomplete. The sample comprises just under 7,500 clones, approximately 80% of which are singletons, and around 4.9% rests with the top ten. Sequenced material: uninvolved lung tissue not adjacent to the tumor. These receptors all stem from a human donor with non-small cell lung cancer. The CDR3 runs from the conserved cysteine through the conserved F or W. D genes are given only for firm matches. For some rows the clone size is stated as once, few or many, or as a class when expanded; others skip it.

size: NA
length: 11
J: TRBJ1-5
D: NA
V: TRBV25-1
CDR3: CASGNSQPQHF
DNA: TGCGCCTCGGGGAATAGTCAGCCCCAGCATTTT

size: NA
length: 17
J: TRBJ1-1
D: TRBD1
V: TRBV7-3
CDR3: CASSDGNRGWGNAEAFF
DNA: TGTGCCAGCAGCGACGGAAACAGGGGTTGGGGGAACGCTGAAGCTTTCTTT

size: NA
length: 14
J: TRBJ2-6
D: NA
V: TRBV30
CDR3: CAWSVKGGANVLTF
DNA: TGTGCCTGGAGTGTCAAGGGAGGGGCCAACGTCCTGACTTTC

size: once
length: 13
J: TRBJ2-3
D: NA
V: TRBV28
CDR3: CASSFGAEGTQYF
DNA: TGTGCCAGCAGTTTTGGTGCGGAGGGTACGCAGTATTTT

size: NA
length: 14
J: TRBJ1-1
D: NA
V: TRBV19
CDR3: CASSIQRGNTEAFF
DNA: TGTGCCAGTAGTATTCAGAGGGGGAACACTGAAGCTTTCTTT

size: NA
length: 17
J: TRBJ2-1
D: TRBD2
V: TRBV4-1
CDR3: CASSAALAGGLYNEQFF
DNA: TGCGCCAGCAGCGCTGCTCTAGCGGGAGGGCTCTACAATGAGCAGTTCTTC

size: once
length: 14
J: TRBJ2-7
D: TRBD1
V: TRBV27
CDR3: CASSGRDRVHEQYF
DNA: TGTGCCAGCAGTGGCCGGGACAGGGTCCACGAGCAGTACTTC

size: NA
length: 14
J: TRBJ1-6
D: NA
V: TRBV5-5
CDR3: CASSLWGGNSPLHF
DNA: TGTGCCAGCAGCCTGTGGGGCGGTAATTCACCCCTCCACTTT

size: NA
length: 15
J: TRBJ2-1
D: TRBD2
V: TRBV11-3
CDR3: CASSSGSGSYNEQFF
DNA: TGTGCCAGCAGCTCGGGTAGCGGGAGCTACAATGAGCAGTTCTTC

size: NA
length: 12
J: TRBJ1-5
D: NA
V: TRBV7-9
CDR3: CASSLGSQPQHF
DNA: TGTGCCAGCAGCTTAGGGAGTCAGCCCCAGCATTTT

size: NA
length: 16
J: TRBJ2-6
D: NA
V: TRBV6-6
CDR3: CASNPWVISGANVLTF
DNA: TGTGCCAGCAATCCCTGGGTGATCTCTGGGGCCAACGTCCTGACTTTC

size: NA
length: 12
J: TRBJ1-4
D: NA
V: TRBV19
CDR3: CASKGPGEKLFF
DNA: TGTGCCAGTAAAGGACCCGGTGAAAAACTGTTTTTT

size: NA
length: 13
J: TRBJ2-3
D: NA
V: TRBV30
CDR3: CAWSGSNTDTQYF
DNA: TGTGCCTGGAGCGGTTCGAACACAGATACGCAGTATTTT

size: NA
length: 13
J: TRBJ1-5
D: NA
V: TRBV28
CDR3: CASRSYSNQPQHF
DNA: TGTGCCAGCAGGTCTTATAGCAATCAGCCCCAGCATTTT

size: NA
length: 14
J: TRBJ2-7
D: TRBD1
V: TRBV5-1
CDR3: CASRAGQGSNEQYF
DNA: TGCGCCAGCAGGGCTGGACAGGGTAGCAACGAGCAGTACTTC

size: NA
length: 15
J: TRBJ2-5
D: NA
V: TRBV27
CDR3: CASSSRYLRWETQYF
DNA: TGTGCCAGCAGTTCCCGCTACCTGCGATGGGAGACCCAGTACTTC